A selection of T cell receptor beta chains follows, all from one sample in a study of T-cell reconstitution after alpha-beta-depleted transplantation in children. TCRdb independently ran MiXCR on the PCR reads; one entry per CDR3 protein. The sample yields some 460,000 distinct CDR3 sequences, 16% seen once. Source: PBMCs, mostly from graft donor cells, taken 360 days after TCRalphabeta/CD19-depleted stem cell transplant. Receptor source: a boy under two years old who had a stem cell transplant for Wiskott-Aldrich syndrome, so the T cells may come from the graft donor. Both conserved end residues are part of each CDR3. Each record gives: clone size, V gene, CDR3 protein. Clone size is given for some rows only: seen once, a few or many times, or a class if the clone is expanded.

clone_size: -; v_call: TRBV5-1; cdr3_aa: CASSRTIRDGYGYTF
clone_size: -; v_call: TRBV5-8; cdr3_aa: CASSFGLADPQETQYF
clone_size: -; v_call: TRBV12-3/TRBV12-4; cdr3_aa: CASSFHRGAREQYF
clone_size: few; v_call: TRBV25-1; cdr3_aa: CASTDGARGYTF
clone_size: many; v_call: TRBV24-1; cdr3_aa: CATSLRSNSDTQYF
clone_size: few; v_call: TRBV15; cdr3_aa: CATSRTYRGNYEQYF
clone_size: -; v_call: TRBV5-1; cdr3_aa: CASDLSTRNYSYEQYF
clone_size: -; v_call: TRBV11-3; cdr3_aa: CASSYISGSAYNEQFF
clone_size: -; v_call: TRBV5-1; cdr3_aa: CASSLLAGGPGNEQFF
clone_size: many; v_call: TRBV4-3; cdr3_aa: CASSRSSYNSPLHF
clone_size: -; v_call: TRBV28; cdr3_aa: CASSHGGFLRAVHF
clone_size: many; v_call: TRBV12-3/TRBV12-4; cdr3_aa: CASSLGPWEGKNTEAFF
clone_size: -; v_call: TRBV18; cdr3_aa: CASSRQGVNEQYF
clone_size: many; v_call: TRBV2; cdr3_aa: CASRRLTPATNEKLFF
clone_size: -; v_call: TRBV20-1; cdr3_aa: CSASGTSGTDTQYF
clone_size: few; v_call: TRBV6-2/TRBV6-3; cdr3_aa: CASSTLAGIYEQYF
clone_size: -; v_call: TRBV11-1; cdr3_aa: CASSLGILSSDTQYF
clone_size: many; v_call: TRBV12-3/TRBV12-4; cdr3_aa: CASFKFGQNTEAFF
clone_size: few; v_call: TRBV20-1; cdr3_aa: CSALIYGLPNYNEQFF
clone_size: -; v_call: TRBV25-1; cdr3_aa: CASSEFYAGDTQYF
clone_size: -; v_call: TRBV7-6; cdr3_aa: CASSLYRIADTQYF
clone_size: -; v_call: TRBV4-2; cdr3_aa: CASSQLQGIAKNIQYF
clone_size: -; v_call: TRBV4-1; cdr3_aa: CASSQGRWETQYF
clone_size: -; v_call: TRBV6-5; cdr3_aa: CASSYLGLAGSNTGELFF
clone_size: few; v_call: TRBV11-2; cdr3_aa: CASNTLWGRLTGELFF
clone_size: -; v_call: TRBV12-3/TRBV12-4; cdr3_aa: CASRGQGKQPQHF
clone_size: -; v_call: TRBV5-1; cdr3_aa: CASSAFPGVPNTGELFF
clone_size: few; v_call: TRBV25-1; cdr3_aa: CASSEYMLTGKETQYF
clone_size: few; v_call: TRBV20-1; cdr3_aa: CSARNAGPLDEQYF
clone_size: -; v_call: TRBV12-3/TRBV12-4; cdr3_aa: CASSLIRGAGFNEQFF
clone_size: few; v_call: TRBV7-2; cdr3_aa: CASSLRQGKSTEAFF
clone_size: few; v_call: TRBV20-1; cdr3_aa: CSARDPGTSTDTQYF
clone_size: -; v_call: TRBV27; cdr3_aa: CASSQTVGGSEQFF
clone_size: few; v_call: TRBV5-1; cdr3_aa: CASSQTTGGYSYNEQFF
clone_size: few; v_call: TRBV5-1; cdr3_aa: CASSLSLGQSYEQYF
clone_size: -; v_call: TRBV19; cdr3_aa: CASSPHRTRYNEQFF
clone_size: many; v_call: TRBV5-1; cdr3_aa: CASSLEGADEQYF
clone_size: -; v_call: TRBV5-1; cdr3_aa: CASSLFLAGGRTGELFF
clone_size: -; v_call: TRBV7-8; cdr3_aa: CASSLDGGQGDEQYF
clone_size: few; v_call: TRBV12-3/TRBV12-4; cdr3_aa: CASSLGDSHTDTQYF
clone_size: few; v_call: TRBV7-2; cdr3_aa: CASSYDRGRQYF
clone_size: -; v_call: TRBV6-5; cdr3_aa: CASSSRQGLDEKLFF
clone_size: -; v_call: TRBV20-1; cdr3_aa: CSARDGTGKFLYF
clone_size: few; v_call: TRBV25-1; cdr3_aa: CASSDSRSGHYNEQFF
clone_size: many; v_call: TRBV28; cdr3_aa: CASSLGQGPIQYF
clone_size: -; v_call: TRBV19; cdr3_aa: CASSRTSGVRELFF
clone_size: -; v_call: TRBV12-3/TRBV12-4; cdr3_aa: CASRPSGSNQPQHF
clone_size: -; v_call: TRBV10-3; cdr3_aa: CAISESLGTSYNEQFF